This T cell receptor beta chain was sequenced during a study of CD8 T cells in Susac syndrome. A remark on this clonotype: Antigen specificity is unknown.

Sequencing of TCR beta was performed on blood CD8+ and CD4+ T cells. Negative isolation was used for CD8+ and CD4+ T cells, and FACS enrichment was applied to TEMRA cells. General study findings and limits: It was acknowledged in the study that the number of individuals who were included in its TCR sequencing and HLA analysis was relatively small.

An input of about 0.45 to 1 ug of RNA was subjected to reverse transcription using random hexamers. By means of immunoSEQ multiplex PCR, TCR beta CDR3 spanning 54 Vbeta and 13 Jbeta underwent amplification. TCRdb re-called the immunoSEQ multiplex PCR reads through MiXCR, storing one row per CDR3 protein. The repertoire holds roughly 130,000 distinct CDR3 sequences, with approximately 95% as singletons. The V gene's germline CDR1 is DFQATT and CDR2 SNEGSKA (reference sequence). CDR3 size: 14 residues. V lost 4 bases and J 5 bases, leaving 17 bases between the germline ends. V gene TRBV20-1 combines with J gene TRBJ1-1; the D is unclear. Source material: CD4+ T cells from PBMCs. This clonotype was obtained from a human donor with multiple sclerosis. The CDR3 loop reads CSAIRQLRRTEAFF. Here the CDR3 DNA reads TGCAGTGCTATCCGCCAATTACGTCGGACTGAAGCTTTCTTT.